This TCR beta chain stems from a study of blood T cells in healthy people across ages. The CDR3 runs 14 residues. V was pared by 5 bases and J by 2 bases, with 7 bases of the junction left unmatched. Germline values: CDR1 DFQATT, CDR2 SNEGSKA (reference sequence). A second roughly 6 to 11 cycle PCR used barcoded and J-beta primers. TCRdb re-analysed the 5' RACE reads in MiXCR, keeping a single row per CDR3 protein. The repertoire has around 1,000,000 distinct CDR3 sequences, 30% to 40% of them found once; the top ten carry about 12%. This clonotype appeared a few times. The clonotype was recovered from a man aged 18 to 29 in good health. What was sequenced was blood. The chain links TRBV20-1 to TRBJ2-3, with 7 bases that match TRBD2. The CDR3 spells CSAPSGENTDTQYF. The CDR3 DNA reads as TGCAGTGCTCCGAGCGGGGAGAACACAGATACGCAGTATTTT.